The 21 T cell receptor beta chains below all came from one sample that was sequenced in a study of T cells in Graves' hyperthyroidism and ophthalmopathy. RNA transcripts were the template for amplifying TCR beta CDR3 regions. The primer set for the first-round RT-PCR of the TCR CDR3 was HTBI. TCRdb re-called the multiplex PCR reads through MiXCR, storing one row per CDR3 protein. The sample has 220,000 or so distinct CDR3 sequences, roughly 17% seen once; the top ten hold around 30%. The sample taken for sequencing was blood. These receptors were collected from a woman aged 18-29 years with Graves' ophthalmopathy.

The table lists this clonotype with many counts. The chain links TRBV27 to TRBJ1-1; D may be TRBD1 (5 bases). The CDR3 contains 15 residues. Germline V gene lookup returns CDR1 MNHEY and CDR2 SMNVEV (reference sequence). V lost 0 bases to trimming and J lost 1 base, with 9 bases between them. The CDR3 reads CASSLSRGGNTEAFF. In DNA form, the CDR3 reads TGTGCCAGCAGTTTATCGCGGGGGGGGAACACTGAAGCTTTCTTT.

This clonotype was recorded many times. The chain has TRBV15 and TRBJ1-6; a weak D match, TRBD1 (5 bases). Looked up from germline, CDR1 is LNHNV and CDR2 is YYDKDF (reference sequence). The CDR3 sequence is 15 residues long. Trimming took off 4 bases at V and 6 bases at J, with 13 bases between the two ends. The CDR3 sequence: CATSTSAGRNSPLHF. The CDR3 DNA is TGTGCCACCAGCACCTCGGCAGGGCGTAATTCACCCCTCCACTTT.

This rearrangement joins TRBV12-3 or TRBV12-4 to TRBJ1-2; 7 bases match TRBD1. This CDR3 region has 15 residues. Losses at the gene ends were 5 bases for V and 0 bases for J; bases not matched to a gene: 6. The CDR3: CASSPSGTANYGYTF. For the CDR3, the DNA is TGTGCCAGCAGTCCGTCCGGGACAGCTAACTATGGCTACACCTTC.

There are many counts of this clonotype. The V and J genes are TRBV20-1 and TRBJ1-2; D is uncertain. Germline CDR1 DFQATT, CDR2 SNEGSKA (reference sequence). V lost 6 bases, J lost 8 bases, and 22 bases lay in between. The CDR3 length is 14 residues. The DNA of the CDR3 is TGCAGTGCCCCCAGCGGACTCAACTATGAGGGCTACACCTTC. As protein: CSAPSGLNYEGYTF.

The CDR3 sequence: CASSARIYGYTF. The CDR3 bases are TGTGCCAGCAGTGCCCGAATCTATGGCTACACCTTC. This chain links TRBV28 with TRBJ1-2; no reliable D call. The V gene lost 5 bases and the J gene lost 4 bases, with 8 bases spanning the gap. Per germline, CDR1 MDHEN and CDR2 SYDVKM. There are 12 residues in the CDR3.

This clonotype occurred many times. The chain uses TRBV20-1 and TRBJ1-5, with TRBD1 matching 7 bases. The junction had 10 bases not matched to a gene; V was cut back by 3 bases and J by 8 bases. CDR1 and CDR2 (germline): DFQATT, SNEGSKA (reference sequence). The CDR3 totals 14 residues. CDR3 residues: CSARVRTGEEPQHF. The CDR3 DNA sequence: TGCAGTGCTAGGGTCCGGACAGGTGAAGAGCCCCAGCATTTT.

This clonotype was observed many times. The CDR3 spells CASSSAFSNQPQHF. Here the CDR3 DNA reads TGTGCCAGCAGTTCCGCATTTAGCAATCAGCCCCAGCATTTT. The chain combines TRBV27 with TRBJ1-5; D is uncertain. The ends were cut back, 4 bases at V and 0 bases at J, with 7 bases in the middle. This CDR3 is built from 14 residues. Per germline, CDR1 MNHEY and CDR2 SMNVEV (reference sequence).

This clonotype was detected ten times or more. The chain joins TRBV20-1 to TRBJ2-2; D may be TRBD2 (6 bases). The V and J ends lost 4 bases and 6 bases respectively, with 21 bases between them. CDR3 length equals 16 residues. Germline lookup yields CDR1 DFQATT and CDR2 SNEGSKA (reference sequence). CDR3 sequence reads: CSAISVRDWFPGELFF. The CDR3 nucleotides are TGCAGTGCTATAAGCGTTCGGGACTGGTTCCCCGGGGAGCTGTTTTTT.

This clonotype has ten or more counts. The chain is built from TRBV20-1 and TRBJ2-2, with 7 bases aligning to TRBD2. CDR3 length: 14 amino acids. Trimming removed 3 bases from V and 5 bases from J; junction bases left unmatched: 6. CDR1 is DFQATT and CDR2 is SNEGSKA in the germline V gene (reference sequence). CDR3 bases: TGCAGTGCTAGCTGGCGGGGGTGGACCGGGGAGCTGTTTTTT. Translation: CSASWRGWTGELFF.

This rearrangement joins TRBV10-3 to TRBJ1-1; 8 nucleotides line up with TRBD1. The CDR3 has 17 amino acids. Germline-derived CDR1 and CDR2 are ENHRY and SYGVKD. V shed 1 base and J 2 bases; nucleotides not matched to a gene: 9. CDR3 bases: TGTGCCATCAGTGAGTACACCGGGACAGGTCATAACACTGAAGCTTTCTTT. Amino acids: CAISEYTGTGHNTEAFF.

Ten or more counts support this clonotype. This rearrangement joins TRBV3-1 to TRBJ1-2; 7 bases align to TRBD1. Germline V gene sequence: CDR1 LGHDT, CDR2 YNNKEL (reference sequence). The CDR3 contains 15 residues. V shed 4 bases, J shed 7 bases, and the junction held 12 bases outside the gene matches. CDR3 sequence (DNA): TGTGCCAGCAGCCTTTTTGACAGGGAGGCGTCTGGCTACACCTTC. Translating gives CASSLFDREASGYTF. Looking up the rest from reference TRBV3-1 and TRBJ1-2 gives the full variable domain: DTAVSQTPKYLVTQMGNDKSIKCEQNLGHDTMYWYKQDSKKFLKIMFSYNNKELIINETVPNRFSPKSPDKAHLNLHINSLELGDSAVYFCASSLFDREASGYTFGSGTRLTVV.

This clonotype was seen many times. The chain employs TRBV29-1 and TRBJ2-5, with a weak D call TRBD1 (6 bases). The CDR3 has 12 residues. Germline lookup yields CDR1 SQVTM and CDR2 ANQGSEA. V lost 3 bases and J 3 bases, leaving 8 bases between the germline ends. The CDR3 nucleotides are TGCAGCGTTGACAGGGGAGAAGAGACCCAGTACTTC. As protein: CSVDRGEETQYF.

This clonotype showed up many times. V gene TRBV27 combines with J gene TRBJ1-6; TRBD1 matches at 7 bases. Germline CDR1 reads MNHEY; CDR2 reads SMNVEV (reference sequence). The CDR3 has 16 amino acids. V trimming: 8 bases; J trimming: 8 bases; junction bases outside the gene matches: 15. The CDR3 sequence: CASGLDHRGEYSPLHF. DNA of the CDR3: TGTGCCAGCGGCTTGGACCACAGGGGCGAGTATTCACCCCTCCACTTT.

This chain joins TRBV29-1 and TRBJ2-7, with TRBD2 matching 14 bases. The V segment lost 3 bases and the J segment 5 bases; nucleotides outside the gene matches: 0. Germline V gene lookup returns CDR1 SQVTM and CDR2 ANQGSEA. The CDR3 runs to 13 residues. DNA for the CDR3: TGCAGCGTTGAGACTAGCGGGGGGGACGAGCAGTACTTC. As protein: CSVETSGGDEQYF.

Ten or more counts support this clonotype. The V call is TRBV9, the J call TRBJ1-1; possible D gene TRBD1, 5 bases. Trimming shortened V by 0 bases and J by 0 bases, and 9 bases separated the two germline ends. Germline lookup yields CDR1 SGDLS and CDR2 YYNGEE. The CDR3 length is 15 residues. The CDR3: CASSVGKDMNTEAFF. DNA of the CDR3: TGTGCCAGCAGCGTAGGAAAGGACATGAACACTGAAGCTTTCTTT.

This clonotype has more than one count but fewer than ten. The chain links TRBV9 to TRBJ2-1, with D perhaps matching TRBD2 (7 bases). The germline V gene has CDR1 SGDLS and CDR2 YYNGEE. The length of the CDR3 is 16 residues. The V gene lost 4 bases and the J gene lost 3 bases, with 17 bases spanning the gap. The CDR3 region is CASSPHRGGNYNEQFF. As DNA, the CDR3 is TGTGCCAGCAGCCCCCATAGGGGGGGCAACTACAATGAGCAGTTCTTC.

This clonotype was counted ten times or more. The chain couples TRBV6-5 to TRBJ1-5, with 7 nucleotides matching TRBD1. CDR3 length: 16 amino acids. Germline V gives CDR1 MNHEY, CDR2 SVGAGI. V gave up 2 bases and J gave up 0 bases; unmatched junction bases: 4. The CDR3 sequence: CASSYVDRVSNQPQHF. DNA for the CDR3: TGTGCCAGCAGTTACGTCGACAGGGTTAGCAATCAGCCCCAGCATTTT.

Ten or more counts support this clonotype. J is TRBJ2-7 and V is TRBV7-6; maybe TRBD2 (6 bases). Per the germline V gene, CDR1 is SGHVS and CDR2 is FNYEAQ. Between the trimmed V and J ends, which lost 5 bases and 2 bases, there was a span of 16 bases. This CDR3 contains 15 residues. CDR3 amino acids: CASSQGRGITYEQYF. DNA for the CDR3: TGTGCCAGCAGCCAGGGCCGGGGGATCACCTACGAGCAGTACTTC.

The table lists this clonotype with many counts. This chain joins TRBV12-3 or TRBV12-4 and TRBJ2-1, with unresolved D. Trimming cost V 7 bases and J 7 bases, with 20 bases left between them. The CDR3 is 15 amino acids. In nucleotides, the CDR3 is TGTGCCAGCACCAAGGACGGGTCCATATGGAATGAGCAGTTCTTC. As protein: CASTKDGSIWNEQFF.

The chain has TRBV12-3 or TRBV12-4 and TRBJ1-2, with a possible D match to TRBD1 (6 bases). The CDR3 runs 15 residues. V gave up 1 base and J gave up 4 bases, with 13 bases separating them. CDR3 region: CASSLDMTGPYGYTF. The CDR3 DNA sequence: TGTGCCAGCAGTTTAGATATGACAGGACCCTATGGCTACACCTTC.

The sample holds many counts of this clonotype. The CDR3 region has the DNA TGCGCCAGCACTTCTAGCGGACCCACAGATACGCAGTATTTT. Its translation is CASTSSGPTDTQYF. The chain carries TRBV5-1 and TRBJ2-3, with TRBD2 identical over 7 bases. This CDR3 contains 14 residues. The V and J ends lost 6 bases and 2 bases, in that order; junction bases with no gene match: 6. Germline V gene data show CDR1 as SGHRS and CDR2 as YFSETQ.